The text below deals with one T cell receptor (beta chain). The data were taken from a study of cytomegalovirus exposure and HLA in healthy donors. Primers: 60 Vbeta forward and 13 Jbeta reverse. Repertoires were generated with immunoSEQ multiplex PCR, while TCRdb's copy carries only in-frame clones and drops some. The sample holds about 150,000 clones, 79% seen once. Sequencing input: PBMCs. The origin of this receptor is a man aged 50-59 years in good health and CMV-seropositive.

As DNA, the CDR3 is TGTGCCACCAGCAGAGGCCGAGGGGCAGGGGGTTTGGGTGAGCAGTTCTTC. Its protein product is CATSRGRGAGGLGEQFF. The chain recombines TRBV15 with TRBJ2-1; 7 nucleotides match TRBD1. CDR1 is LNHNV, CDR2 YYDKDF, per germline (reference sequence). The CDR3 sequence is 17 residues long. Trimming took 1 base from V and 9 from J; bases not matched to a gene: 15.